This TCR beta chain was profiled in a study of response to subunit inactivated influenza vaccine (dated by TCRdb to 2016 to 2019). Turning to the overall study: Deep quantitative profiling of the T cell receptor repertoire was used in the study to follow responses to a trivalent subunit inactivated influenza vaccine.

The library was made by RT-PCR. Sequencing was performed on an Illumina HiSeq 2500. TCRdb reran the public reads through fastp at Q25 and MiXCR, keeping productive beta chains. For every CDR3 protein sequence, its rows merge into one entry that carries the most common genes and DNA. The sample contains about 500,000 distinct CDR3 sequences, 16% of them found a single time. The ten largest clonotypes hold 2.5% to 3.5% of the sample. This clonotype was counted at least ten times. Its specific antigen is unknown. The record has no base qualities; no much larger clone is one base away. The paper's findings and limits, for the study overall: The authors suggested that each seasonal influenza vaccination may recruit only a limited number of new T cells.

The germline V gene supplies CDR1 SGHTA and CDR2 FQGNSA. Measured from the cysteine to the phenylalanine, the CDR3 is 13 residues long. Only the CDR3 DNA stays, 39 bases, in frame from base 1. Trimming costs V 5 bases and J 5 bases, and their ends lie 12 bases apart. The sequencing here drew on CD4+ T cells sorted from PBMCs, taken approximately 25 months after vaccination. This receptor was taken from a man between 50 and 69 years old who received an inactivated influenza vaccine. Donor details come from another sample of the same person, matched by shared clones. The chain was built from TRBV7-2 and TRBJ1-2, and possibly TRBD1, on 5 matching bases. The DNA sequence reads TGTGCCAGCAGCATTTACACAGGTTATGGCTACACCTTC. Its product reads: CASSIYTGYGYTF. Here the CDR3 is joined to the reference TRBV7-2 and TRBJ1-2 genes, and the full variable domain is: GAGVSQSPSNKVTEKGKDVELRCDPISGHTALYWYRQSLGQGLEFLIYFQGNSAPDKSGLPSDRFSAERTGGSVSTLTIQRTQQEDSAVYLCASSIYTGYGYTFGSGTRLTVV.